This TCR beta chain was profiled in a study of CD8 T cells in Susac syndrome. This CDR3 has 14 residues. V lost 6 bases, J lost 9 bases, and 18 bases lay in between. Random hexamers were used to reverse transcribe about 0.5 to 1 ug of RNA. TCR beta CDR3 was amplified by immunoSEQ covering 54 Vbeta and 13 Jbeta. TCRdb fed the immunoSEQ multiplex PCR reads into MiXCR, producing one record per CDR3 protein. The table lists about 120,000 distinct CDR3 sequences, about nine tenths of them singletons, with more than 0.13% in the top ten. CD8+ and CD4+ T cells taken from blood had their TCR beta sequenced. Negative isolation yielded CD4+ and CD8+ T cells, and FACS enriched TEMRA cells.

The chain employs TRBV12-3 or TRBV12-4 and TRBJ2-1; the D call may be TRBD1 or TRBD2 (5 bases each). The clonotype was recovered from a human donor in good health. Sample: CD4+ T cells from PBMCs. The CDR3 region has the DNA TGTGCCAGCAGCTTAATCAGGGAGTCGGGTGAGCAGTTCTTC. This translates into CASSLIRESGEQFF.